The clone carrying this T cell receptor beta chain was recorded a few times. Its cognate antigen is unknown. Germline lookup yields CDR1 SGDLS and CDR2 YYNGEE. The CDR3 length is 15 residues. The V end lost 3 bases, the J end lost 7 bases, and 17 bases lay between the germline ends. The PCR made use of 60 Vbeta and 13 Jbeta primers. Assay: immunoSEQ multiplex PCR; the TCRdb copy retains only in-frame clones and omits some. Of around 150,000 clones listed, about 9.2% are singletons. This entry belongs to a study of cytomegalovirus exposure and HLA in healthy donors. Study-wide results and caveats: Owing to their indistinguishability, certain V segments, notably TRBV6-2 and TRBV6-3, were excluded. For most subjects, TCR beta sequences were reported to predict HLA-A and HLA-B alleles with accuracy.

Donors showed nominal health when sampled, although they likely had unrecorded immune exposures. Material for sequencing was PBMCs. The V call is TRBV9, the J call TRBJ2-1, with a weak D call TRBD2 (7 bases). The clonotype comes from a woman aged 40 to 50 in good health and CMV-seropositive. The CDR3 nucleotides are TGTGCCAGCAGCGATGGGGGGGGCGCTGGAAATGAGCAGTTCTTC. This gives the protein CASSDGGGAGNEQFF. Filled out from reference TRBV9 and TRBJ2-1, the complete variable domain reads DSGVTQTPKHLITATGQRVTLRCSPRSGDLSVYWYQQSLDQGLQFLIQYYNGEERAKGNILERFSAQQFPDLHSELNLSSLELGDSALYFCASSDGGGAGNEQFFGPGTRLTVL.